The clone carrying this TCR beta chain was seen at least ten times. What it recognizes is unknown. Compared with germline, one end of the junction differs, possibly owing to a read error. CDR1 is DFQATT and CDR2 is SNEGSKA in the germline V gene (reference sequence). The CDR3 is 14 amino acids. This record belongs to a study of neurological immune-mediated disorders. From 15-18 subjects, over 160 million TCR-beta sequences were obtained in each sequencing run. TCRdb called the 5' RACE reads again in MiXCR, with one record for every CDR3 protein. The table shows under 60,000 distinct CDR3 sequences, with 3% to 4% occurring only once. General study findings and limits: One related-CDR3 cluster, identified by phylogenetic grouping, held the repertoires of 18 of 34 multiple sclerosis patients and was a possible signature. There were no CDR3 amino acid sequences shared by expanded clones across subjects, a result suggesting private repertoires in all groups. HTLV-1-associated myelopathy had the most TCR clonal expansion, while multiple sclerosis had the least, a level that fell below healthy controls.

This chain joins TRBV20-1 and TRBJ1-5; the D gene is possibly TRBD1 (6 bases). Sequences were obtained from PBMCs. This TCR came from a man aged 40-50 years with multiple sclerosis. This CDR3 is CSARDPQGNQPQNF. In DNA form, the CDR3 reads TGCAGTGCTAGAGATCCCCAGGGGAATCAGCCCCAGAATTTT.